This entry describes one T cell receptor beta chain. Its antigen is unknown. The sample originates from a study of cytomegalovirus exposure and HLA in healthy donors. Researchers ran the PCR with 60 Vbeta and 13 Jbeta primers. Method: immunoSEQ multiplex PCR; TCRdb's copy keeps in-frame clones and lacks some. The sample carries over 75,000 clones, 79% recorded once. Study conclusions and caveats: There were reportedly fewer N-insertions in an Asian-associated ancestry cluster than the roughly 680-donor mean, in a later analysis.

The length of the CDR3 is 13 residues. Germline CDR1 reads MDHEN; CDR2 reads SYDVKM. The V and J ends lost 5 bases and 4 bases respectively, with 9 bases between them. This TCR was sampled from a male donor in good health and CMV-seropositive. The rearrangement links TRBV28 to TRBJ1-3; D call uncertain. The sequencing sample was made of PBMCs. The CDR3 sequence is CASSPGLGNTIYF. As DNA, the CDR3 is TGTGCCAGCAGTCCCGGACTGGGAAACACCATATATTTT.